These T cell receptor beta chains were read from a single sample in a study of cytomegalovirus exposure and HLA in healthy donors. Sequenced by immunoSEQ multiplex PCR; TCRdb stores in-frame clones only, minus some. The sample shows 160,000 or so clones, 86% of them seen only once. The material sequenced was PBMCs. Source of these receptors: a woman aged 18-29 years in good health and CMV-seronegative. CDR3s include the opening cysteine and the closing phenylalanine or tryptophan. A D gene is named only where the DNA matches it firmly. Expanded clones are given a class, and other clones once, few, many or no size at all.

v_call	d_call	clone_size	j_call	cdr3_nt	cdr3_aa
TRBV9	TRBD2	-	TRBJ2-1	TGTGCCAGCAGCGTAGAGGGACTAGCGGGGGGGCCTCCCAATGAGCAGTTCTTC	CASSVEGLAGGPPNEQFF
TRBV7-9	-	-	TRBJ1-4	TGTGCCAGCAGCTTAGTCAGTAGCTCAACTAATGAAAAACTGTTTTTT	CASSLVSSSTNEKLFF
TRBV18	-	-	TRBJ2-7	TGTGCCAGCTCACCAAGAGTCCCGAGCTACGAGCAGTACTTC	CASSPRVPSYEQYF
TRBV28	TRBD1	-	TRBJ1-2	TGTGCCAGCAGTCCCGACAGGGGTAGAGGCTATGGCTACACCTTC	CASSPDRGRGYGYTF
TRBV28	-	once	TRBJ2-7	TGTGCCAGCAGTTTAACAGGGCCCTACGAGCAGTACTTC	CASSLTGPYEQYF
TRBV11-2	-	few	TRBJ1-6	TGTGCCAGCAGCTTAGTACAGGTTCCCCGAAGGCCTAATTCACCCCTCCACTTT	CASSLVQVPRRPNSPLHF
TRBV11-2	-	-	TRBJ2-1	TGTGCCAGCAGTGGGGCTCGGGCGCTATACAATGAGCAGTTCTTC	CASSGARALYNEQFF
TRBV10-3	-	-	TRBJ2-1	TGTGCCATCAGTGACCCAACTTATAAGGGGCACAATGAGCAGTTCTTC	CAISDPTYKGHNEQFF
TRBV4-1	-	many	TRBJ2-6	TGCGCCAGCAGCCAAGAGGAGAGCTCTGGGGCCAACGTCCTGACTTTC	CASSQEESSGANVLTF
TRBV5-4	-	-	TRBJ1-2	TGTGCCAGCAGCTACGGCAGGGGCGGCTACACCTTC	CASSYGRGGYTF
TRBV27	-	-	TRBJ1-1	TGTGCCAGCAGCCCGACAACTCCCACTGAAGCTTTCTTT	CASSPTTPTEAFF
TRBV28	TRBD2	-	TRBJ2-7	TGTGCCAGCAGTTTATCTAGCGGGGGGAGTTCCTACGAGCAGTACTTC	CASSLSSGGSSYEQYF
TRBV6-5	-	-	TRBJ1-1	TGTGCCAGCAGTTACGAGGAGGGGAACACTGAAGCTTTCTTT	CASSYEEGNTEAFF
TRBV18	-	-	TRBJ1-4	TGTGCCAGCTCACCCGACACCGCGCGGGGTGAAAAACTGTTTTTT	CASSPDTARGEKLFF
TRBV6-5	TRBD1	-	TRBJ2-7	TGTGCCAGCAGTTACTCGACAGGGGAAAGTCTCTACGAGCAGTACTTC	CASSYSTGESLYEQYF
TRBV28	-	-	TRBJ2-7	TGTGCCAGCAGGGGGGCCGGCAGCTCCTACGAGCAGTACTTC	CASRGAGSSYEQYF
TRBV7-3	-	-	TRBJ2-1	TGTGCCAGCAGCGTGGAGCGGTTTAACAATGAGCAGTTCTTC	CASSVERFNNEQFF
TRBV30	TRBD1	-	TRBJ2-5	TGTGCCTGGAGGCTCAGACAGGGGCCCATACAGTACTTC	CAWRLRQGPIQYF
TRBV6-1	-	-	TRBJ1-2	TGCGCCAGCAGTGAATTGGATAGGGAGGGCTACACCTTC	CASSELDREGYTF
TRBV6-5	TRBD1	once	TRBJ1-2	TGTGCCAGCAGTAAACGGACAGGACATGGCTACACCTTC	CASSKRTGHGYTF
TRBV5-1	-	-	TRBJ1-2	TGCGCCAGCAGCTTTACAACCGGGACTGACTATGGCTACACCTTC	CASSFTTGTDYGYTF
TRBV6-6	-	-	TRBJ1-2	TGTGCCAGCATTGGGGCGGGGCAGGGCGTCTATCGCTACACCTTC	CASIGAGQGVYRYTF
TRBV19	-	-	TRBJ1-1	TGTGCCAGTAGTGTACACACCGGGACACCCACTGAAGCTTTCTTT	CASSVHTGTPTEAFF
TRBV10-2	TRBD1	-	TRBJ2-3	TGCGCCAGCAGTGGGGACAGGGGGTACTCAGATACGCAGTATTTT	CASSGDRGYSDTQYF
TRBV27	TRBD2	-	TRBJ2-2	TGTGCCAGCCGCGAATGGAGCGGGAGAGGAACCGGGGAGCTGTTTTTT	CASREWSGRGTGELFF
TRBV11-2	-	once	TRBJ2-2	TGTGCCAGCAGTCTTATCTTGGGGAGGACCGGGGAGCTGTTTTTT	CASSLILGRTGELFF
TRBV4-2	TRBD1	few	TRBJ2-3	TGTGCCAGCAGCCAAGTCGGGACAGGGTTAACAGATACGCAGTATTTT	CASSQVGTGLTDTQYF
TRBV6-4	-	-	TRBJ1-1	TGTGCCAGCAGTGAAACTCTGGGGGGTCACTTCGGGGCTTTCTTT	CASSETLGGHFGAFF
TRBV29-1	-	-	TRBJ2-7	TGCAGCGCCAACCTCGCAGGGGCCTACGAGCAGTACTTC	CSANLAGAYEQYF
TRBV2	-	-	TRBJ2-3	TGTGCCAGCACCGGCGGAAGCACAGATACGCAGTATTTT	CASTGGSTDTQYF
TRBV20-1	-	-	TRBJ2-1	TGCAGTGCTCAGGGGTTGACAAAGTTCTTC	CSAQGLTKFF
TRBV7-8	-	-	TRBJ1-1	TGTGCCAGCAGCCCCGGACCTAGCCGGAAGGGCCTTGCCACTGAAGCTTTCTTT	CASSPGPSRKGLATEAFF
TRBV2	-	-	TRBJ1-4	TGTGCCAGCAGTGCCGGTACAGAGAATGAAAAACTGTTTTTT	CASSAGTENEKLFF
TRBV2	-	-	TRBJ1-1	TGTGCCCGCCCCCGGCGCGGGATGAACACTGAAGCTTTCTTT	CARPRRGMNTEAFF
TRBV19	TRBD1	few	TRBJ2-7	TGTGCCAGTAGTCTCCGACAGGGGATCTACGAGCAGTACTTC	CASSLRQGIYEQYF
TRBV4-1	-	-	TRBJ1-3	TGCGCCAGCAGCCAACCCCTCTCTGGAAACACCATATATTTT	CASSQPLSGNTIYF
TRBV6-1	TRBD1	-	TRBJ1-4	TGTGCCAGCAGGGCTGCGGGCAGGGGGCGCGAAAAACTGTTTTTT	CASRAAGRGREKLFF
TRBV23-1	-	-	TRBJ2-1	TGCGCCAGCAGCCCTGCTCACAGCAATGAGCAGTTCTTC	CASSPAHSNEQFF
TRBV25-1	-	-	TRBJ2-5	TGTGCCAGCAGGGGAGAGGAGACCCAGTACTTC	CASRGEETQYF
TRBV5-4	TRBD1	-	TRBJ1-5	TGTGCCAGCAGCTCCGGACAGGGTGGACAGCCCCAGCATTTT	CASSSGQGGQPQHF
TRBV9	TRBD2	-	TRBJ2-1	TGTGCCAGCAGTCCCCGACTAGCGGGATCCAATGAGCAGTTCTTC	CASSPRLAGSNEQFF
TRBV30	TRBD1	-	TRBJ1-1	TGTGCCCACGACAGGGGCCGGAACACTGAAGCTTTCTTT	CAHDRGRNTEAFF
TRBV4-1	TRBD1	-	TRBJ2-7	TGCGCCAGCAGCCACCCAGGGACAGCCACCTACGAGCAGTACTTC	CASSHPGTATYEQYF
TRBV6-1	-	-	TRBJ1-5	TGTGCCAGCAGTGAAATGGTCCAGGGAGGGCATCAGCCCCAGCATTTT	CASSEMVQGGHQPQHF
TRBV5-1	TRBD2	-	TRBJ2-6	TGCGCCAGCAGCTTGGCCAGGCTAGCGGGAGGGTCCTCTGGGGCCAACGTCCTGACTTTC	CASSLARLAGGSSGANVLTF
TRBV28	TRBD1	-	TRBJ2-7	TGTGCCAGCAGTTCTCCGGGACAGGGGCTCTACGAGCAGTACTTC	CASSSPGQGLYEQYF